This T cell receptor beta chain was profiled in a study of blood T cell repertoires in COVID-19. About the research overall: Samples representing acute and convalescent COVID-19 were sourced from the United States, Italy and Spain. PBMCs, B-cell-depleted T cells, or T cells were the source of the cDNA or gDNA that made up the material.

The trim removed 1 base at V and 8 bases at J, leaving 3 bases unmatched. CDR3 size: 13 residues. Germline V gene sequence: CDR1 KGHSH, CDR2 LQKENI. Sequencing used immunoSEQ multiplex PCR; TCRdb keeps in-frame clones, though not all of them. The sample has 150,000 or so clones; roughly 89% are singletons. This chain joins TRBV18 and TRBJ1-2; TRBD1 matches at 8 bases. This TCR came from a man aged 45 to 65 with acute or convalescent COVID-19. What was sequenced was peripheral blood. This CDR3 is CASSPQDRGGYTF. CDR3 in DNA: TGTGCCAGCTCACCACAAGACAGGGGCGGCTACACCTTC.